This T cell receptor beta chain is drawn from a study of beta chain features in type 1 diabetes. The study, taken as a whole, reports: Short templates might get an advantage during PCR, and this would be equal in patients and controls. Insertion counts at VDJ junctions were lower in type 1 diabetes patients, who also showed more deletions there. When Type 1 diabetes patients were examined, their TCRB CDR3s proved moderately but significantly shorter in all four CD4+ subsets.

This clone was seen more than once but under ten times. Its matching antigen is unknown. This specimen includes other DNA sequences encoding the same CDR3. CDR1 and CDR2 (germline): DFQATT, SNEGSKA (reference sequence). The germline V and J ends were trimmed by 7 bases and 7 bases, with 8 bases remaining between them. The CDR3 sequence is 10 residues long. The sequenced template was cDNA made from the entire isolated RNA. The protocol was immunoSEQ multiplex PCR, while the TCRdb copy is restricted to in-frame clones and leaves out a portion. The profile shows 250,000 to 300,000 clones, about 13% of them singletons. Populations isolated by sorting all had purity greater than 95%.

The receptor was derived from a man younger than 40 with type 1 diabetes. This rearrangement joins TRBV20-1 to TRBJ2-1, with D perhaps TRBD1 (5 bases). The material sequenced was naive CD4+ T cells from blood. This chain's CDR3 is CSVRGNEQFF. The CDR3 nucleotides are TGCAGTGTAAGGGGAAATGAGCAGTTCTTC.